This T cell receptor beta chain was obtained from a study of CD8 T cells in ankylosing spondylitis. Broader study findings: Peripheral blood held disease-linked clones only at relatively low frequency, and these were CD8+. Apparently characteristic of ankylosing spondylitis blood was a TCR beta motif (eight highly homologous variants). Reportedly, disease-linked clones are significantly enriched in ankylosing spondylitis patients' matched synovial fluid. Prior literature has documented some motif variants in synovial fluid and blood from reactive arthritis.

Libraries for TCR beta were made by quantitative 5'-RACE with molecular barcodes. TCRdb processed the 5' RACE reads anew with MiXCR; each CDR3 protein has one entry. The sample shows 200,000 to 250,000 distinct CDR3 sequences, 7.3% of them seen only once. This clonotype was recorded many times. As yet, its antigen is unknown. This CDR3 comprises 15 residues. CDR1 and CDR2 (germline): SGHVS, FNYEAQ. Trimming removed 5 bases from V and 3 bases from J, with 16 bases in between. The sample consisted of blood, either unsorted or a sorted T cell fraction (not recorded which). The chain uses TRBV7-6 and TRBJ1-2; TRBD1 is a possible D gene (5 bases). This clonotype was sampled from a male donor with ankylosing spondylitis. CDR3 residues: CASSASIGGDYGYTF. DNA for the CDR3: TGTGCCAGCAGCGCATCGATTGGGGGGGACTATGGCTACACCTTC.